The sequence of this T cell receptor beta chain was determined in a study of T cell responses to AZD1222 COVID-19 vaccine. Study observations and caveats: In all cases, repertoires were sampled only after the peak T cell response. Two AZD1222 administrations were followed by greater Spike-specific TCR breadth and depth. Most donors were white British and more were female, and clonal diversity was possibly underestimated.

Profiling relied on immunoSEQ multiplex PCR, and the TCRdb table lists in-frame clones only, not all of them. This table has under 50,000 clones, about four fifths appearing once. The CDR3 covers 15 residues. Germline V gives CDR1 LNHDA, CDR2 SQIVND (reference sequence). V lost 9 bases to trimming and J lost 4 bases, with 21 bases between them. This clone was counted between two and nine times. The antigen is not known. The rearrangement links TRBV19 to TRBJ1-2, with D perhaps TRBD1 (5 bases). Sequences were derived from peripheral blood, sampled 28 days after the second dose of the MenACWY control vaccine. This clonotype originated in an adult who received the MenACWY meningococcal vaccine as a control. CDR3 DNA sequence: TGTGCCAGCCAAAAAACGGGGGATGGTGGCTATGGCTACACCTTC. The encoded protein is CASQKTGDGGYGYTF.